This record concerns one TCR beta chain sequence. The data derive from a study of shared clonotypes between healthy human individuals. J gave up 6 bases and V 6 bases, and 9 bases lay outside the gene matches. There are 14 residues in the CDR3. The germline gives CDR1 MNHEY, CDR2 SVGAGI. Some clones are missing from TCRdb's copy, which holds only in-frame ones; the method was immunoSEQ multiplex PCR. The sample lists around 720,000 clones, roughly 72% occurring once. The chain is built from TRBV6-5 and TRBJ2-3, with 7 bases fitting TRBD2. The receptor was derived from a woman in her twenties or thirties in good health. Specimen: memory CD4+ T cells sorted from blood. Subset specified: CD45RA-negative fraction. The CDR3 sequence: CASRLAAHQDTQYF. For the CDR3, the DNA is TGTGCCAGCAGGCTAGCGGCTCACCAGGATACGCAGTATTTT.